This is a list of T cell receptor beta chains from one sample in a study of CD8 T cells in Susac syndrome. From the immunoSEQ multiplex PCR reads, TCRdb called clonotypes with MiXCR, one entry per CDR3 protein. The sample lists 100,000 to 150,000 distinct CDR3 sequences; around 94% were seen once. Sequences were obtained from CD4+ T cells from PBMCs. These receptors were collected from a human donor in good health. The CDR3 runs from the conserved cysteine through the conserved F or W. Each record gives: clone size, V gene, J gene, D gene, CDR3 protein, CDR3 DNA. The D gene is left open where the match is weak. Clone sizes are given selectively: once, few, many, or a class where the clone is expanded.

abundance: .; v_gene: TRBV7-9; j_gene: TRBJ2-2; d_gene: TRBD1; CDR3aa: CASTYARGTGELFF; CDR3nt: TGTGCCAGCACCTACGCCAGGGGGACCGGGGAGCTGTTTTTT
abundance: .; v_gene: TRBV29-1; j_gene: TRBJ1-2; d_gene: TRBD1; CDR3aa: CSVNDRDSGYTF; CDR3nt: TGCAGCGTAAATGACAGGGACTCGGGCTACACCTTC
abundance: once; v_gene: TRBV6-2/TRBV6-3; j_gene: TRBJ1-2; d_gene: TRBD1; CDR3aa: CASSYADRIANYGYTF; CDR3nt: TGTGCCAGCAGTTACGCGGACAGGATCGCTAACTATGGCTACACCTTC
abundance: .; v_gene: TRBV6-1; j_gene: TRBJ2-2; d_gene: .; CDR3aa: CASSLLNTGELFF; CDR3nt: TGTGCCAGCAGCCTGCTGAACACCGGGGAGCTGTTTTTT
abundance: .; v_gene: TRBV20-1; j_gene: TRBJ2-7; d_gene: .; CDR3aa: CSAREGFNEQYF; CDR3nt: TGCAGTGCTAGAGAGGGATTTAACGAGCAGTACTTC
abundance: .; v_gene: TRBV3-1; j_gene: TRBJ2-1; d_gene: TRBD1; CDR3aa: CASSRGTGGFNEQFF; CDR3nt: TGTGCCAGCAGCCGGGGGACAGGGGGCTTCAATGAGCAGTTCTTC
abundance: .; v_gene: TRBV25-1; j_gene: TRBJ1-1; d_gene: .; CDR3aa: CASSDGDRENTEAFF; CDR3nt: TGTGCCAGCAGTGACGGGGACCGAGAGAACACTGAAGCTTTCTTT
abundance: .; v_gene: TRBV7-8; j_gene: TRBJ2-7; d_gene: .; CDR3aa: CASSLLSGNYDEQYF; CDR3nt: TGTGCCAGCAGCTTATTATCAGGGAACTACGACGAGCAGTACTTC
abundance: .; v_gene: TRBV7-2; j_gene: TRBJ2-7; d_gene: .; CDR3aa: CASSLAPQSSYEQYF; CDR3nt: TGTGCCAGCAGCTTAGCTCCGCAGAGCTCCTACGAGCAGTACTTC
abundance: .; v_gene: TRBV20-1; j_gene: TRBJ2-2; d_gene: .; CDR3aa: CSARDAIPGELFF; CDR3nt: TGCAGTGCTAGAGATGCTATCCCCGGGGAGCTGTTTTTT
abundance: .; v_gene: TRBV10-1; j_gene: TRBJ2-2; d_gene: TRBD2; CDR3aa: CASSETSGRNGGELFF; CDR3nt: TGCGCCAGCAGTGAAACTAGCGGGAGAAACGGCGGGGAGCTGTTTTTT
abundance: .; v_gene: TRBV6-1; j_gene: TRBJ2-3; d_gene: TRBD2; CDR3aa: CASSRRAAGDPNTDTQYF; CDR3nt: TGTGCCAGCAGCCGACGGGCGGCGGGAGACCCAAACACAGATACGCAGTATTTT
abundance: .; v_gene: TRBV28; j_gene: TRBJ1-1; d_gene: .; CDR3aa: CASGTENTEAFF; CDR3nt: TGTGCCAGCGGAACAGAGAACACTGAAGCTTTCTTT
abundance: .; v_gene: TRBV5-1; j_gene: TRBJ2-7; d_gene: .; CDR3aa: CASSPTTLELYEQYF; CDR3nt: TGCGCCAGCAGCCCAACCACCTTAGAGCTCTACGAGCAGTACTTC